The 18 T cell receptor beta chains given below trace back to one sample, sequenced in a study of neurological immune-mediated disorders. One entry per CDR3 protein results from TCRdb running MiXCR on the 5' RACE reads. Found here are about 55,000 distinct CDR3 sequences, approximately 4.1% of them singletons; the top ten hold 2.5% to 3%. Input material: PBMCs. The receptor source for this set is a man aged 50 or older with multiple sclerosis.

This clonotype was seen ten or more times. This rearrangement joins TRBV5-1 to TRBJ2-3, with D tentatively TRBD2 (5 bases). Germline-derived CDR1 and CDR2 are SGHRS and YFSETQ. V lost 0 bases and J lost 0, with 8 bases in between. This CDR3 has 15 residues. The CDR3 nucleotides read TGCGCCAGCAGCTTGGGGAGGACTAGCACAGATACGCAGTATTTT. Translating it yields CASSLGRTSTDTQYF.

This clonotype was observed many times. This chain joins TRBV28 and TRBJ2-7; 8 bases match TRBD1. CDR1 is MDHEN and CDR2 is SYDVKM in the germline V gene. CDR3 size: 16 residues. J gave up 0 bases and V 8 bases, and 12 bases lay outside the gene matches. The CDR3, as DNA: TGTGCCAGCGTAAGTGGATCCGGGACAGGCTCCTACGAGCAGTACTTC. Translating it yields CASVSGSGTGSYEQYF.

In DNA, the CDR3 is TGTGCCAGCAGTTTCCAGGATTTGCGCGGCTACACCTTC. Translated, it gives CASSFQDLRGYTF. The genes are TRBV28 and TRBJ1-2; D uncertain. V gave up 3 bases and J gave up 8 bases, with 13 bases separating them. This CDR3 contains 13 residues. Germline values: CDR1 MDHEN, CDR2 SYDVKM.

Ten or more counts support this clonotype. This chain links TRBV20-1 with TRBJ1-2, with a tentative D call TRBD1 (5 bases). There are 14 residues in the CDR3. The germline CDR1 and CDR2 sequences are DFQATT and SNEGSKA (reference sequence). V gave up 5 bases and J gave up 7 bases, with 20 bases separating them. Here the CDR3 reads CSAPPGTPSAGYTF. CDR3 bases: TGCAGTGCTCCCCCCGGGACTCCGTCGGCTGGCTACACCTTC.

In this sample, this clonotype turned up many times. The chain joins TRBV20-1 to TRBJ2-3, with a possible D match to TRBD1 (5 bases). Germline CDR1 DFQATT, CDR2 SNEGSKA (reference sequence). CDR3 length: 13 residues. V lost 3 bases, J lost 2 bases, and 9 bases lay in between. Written as DNA, the CDR3 is TGCAGTGCTAGTTCAGGGTTCACAGATACGCAGTATTTT. This gives the protein CSASSGFTDTQYF.

This clonotype occurred many times. The rearrangement links TRBV25-1 to TRBJ2-1; unclear D gene. Trimming took 4 bases from V and 7 from J, leaving 8 bases between them. Looked up from germline, CDR1 is MGHDK and CDR2 is SYGVNS. CDR3 length: 12 residues. CDR3 amino acids: CASSVRGNEQFF. CDR3 nucleotide sequence: TGTGCCAGCAGTGTACGTGGAAATGAGCAGTTCTTC.

This chain uses TRBV29-1 with TRBJ2-1; D is possibly TRBD1 (5 bases). The V and J ends lost 8 bases and 9 bases respectively, with 17 bases between them. Germline loops: CDR1 SQVTM, CDR2 ANQGSEA. The CDR3 is 12 residues long. The CDR3 DNA reads as TGCAGCTACGGCTGGGGAAGGGGTGAGCAGTTCTTC. Translation: CSYGWGRGEQFF.

This clonotype was counted at least ten times. The chain carries TRBV20-1 and TRBJ2-1, with 11 positions matching TRBD2. V lost 1 base, J lost 4 bases, and 6 bases stayed unmatched. The CDR3 covers 16 residues. Per the germline V gene, CDR1 is DFQATT and CDR2 is SNEGSKA (reference sequence). DNA of the CDR3: TGCAGTGCTAGAGTTAGCGGGGGGGCTTGGTACAATGAGCAGTTCTTC. Translation gives CSARVSGGAWYNEQFF.

The V call is TRBV20-1, the J call TRBJ2-7; TRBD2 aligns across 8 bases. From germline, CDR1 is DFQATT and CDR2 SNEGSKA (reference sequence). The length of the CDR3 is 15 residues. Germline trimming cut 2 bases from V and 5 bases from J; bases unmatched to any gene: 11. This chain's CDR3 is CSARQSTSDVHEQYF. The CDR3 DNA reads as TGCAGTGCTAGACAGTCGACTAGCGATGTCCACGAGCAGTACTTC.

This clonotype was observed many times. V is TRBV29-1 and J is TRBJ2-2, with no clear D. The CDR3 has 14 amino acids. Germline CDR1 reads SQVTM; CDR2 reads ANQGSEA. CDR3 amino acids: CACVRSSVTGELFF. The CDR3 nucleotides read TGCGCGTGCGTACGGAGTAGTGTCACCGGGGAGCTGTTTTTT.

This clonotype was observed many times. CDR3 sequence reads: CSRQENTEAFF. The CDR3, as DNA: TGCAGCCGACAGGAGAACACTGAAGCTTTCTTT. The chain has TRBV20-1 and TRBJ1-1; D might be TRBD1 (6 bases). The CDR3 spans 11 residues. CDR1 is DFQATT, CDR2 SNEGSKA, per germline (reference sequence).

This clonotype has at least ten counts. The chain couples TRBV6-4 to TRBJ1-1; TRBD1 matches 7 bases. V shed 0 bases, J shed 4 bases, and the junction held 2 bases outside the gene matches. Germline CDR1 is MRHNA and CDR2 is SNTAGT. The CDR3 spans 14 residues. The DNA for the CDR3 is TGTGCCAGCAGTGACTCGGACAGGCCCACTGAAGCTTTCTTT. The encoded protein is CASSDSDRPTEAFF.

The sample holds many counts of this clonotype. The rearrangement joins TRBV11-3 to TRBJ2-1; 13 bases fit TRBD2. This CDR3 region has 16 residues. The germline gives CDR1 SGHNT, CDR2 YENEEA. With 3 bases clipped from V and 5 bases from J, the junction kept 4 bases outside the gene matches. The CDR3 DNA reads TGTGCCAGCAGCTTCACTAGCGGGGGGGAAAACAATGAGCAGTTCTTC. This gives the protein CASSFTSGGENNEQFF.

Concerning this clonotype: A much larger clone differs by one base, so this may be a read error. The chain employs TRBV28 and TRBJ2-7; D gene ambiguous. Between the trimmed V and J ends, which lost 6 bases and 6 bases, there was a span of 9 bases. Germline CDR1 and CDR2: MDHEN and SYDVKM. The length of the CDR3 is 11 residues. The CDR3 region has the DNA TGTGCCAGCAGGAGTTCTCGCGAGCAGTACTTC. Protein product: CASRSSREQYF.

Many counts were recorded for this clonotype. The chain is built from TRBV5-5 and TRBJ1-1; the D gene is possibly TRBD1 (5 bases). Between the trimmed V and J ends, which lost 4 bases and 0 bases, there was a span of 16 bases. The CDR3 covers 16 residues. From germline, CDR1 is SGHKS and CDR2 YYEKEE (reference sequence). As DNA, the CDR3 is TGTGCCAGCAGCAATGAACCGGACACCGTGAACACTGAAGCTTTCTTT. This gives the protein CASSNEPDTVNTEAFF. Supplemented by reference TRBV5-5 and TRBJ1-1, the full variable domain reads DAGVTQSPTHLIKTRGQQVTLRCSPISGHKSVSWYQQVLGQGPQFIFQYYEKEERGRGNFPDRFSARQFPNYSSELNVNALLLGDSALYLCASSNEPDTVNTEAFFGQGTRLTVV.

This clonotype was detected many times. J is TRBJ2-1 and V is TRBV24-1; 8 bases match TRBD1. Germline loops: CDR1 KGHDR, CDR2 SFDVKD. The CDR3 spans 16 residues. The ends lost 3 bases at V and 9 bases at J; junction bases unmatched: 12. The CDR3 region is CATSDAARGPGREQFF. As DNA, the CDR3 is TGTGCCACCAGTGATGCCGCCAGGGGGCCTGGGCGTGAGCAGTTCTTC.

The sample holds many counts of this clonotype. This chain joins TRBV20-1 and TRBJ2-1; 11 bases line up with TRBD2. The CDR3 spans 14 residues. Trimming removed 3 bases from V and 5 bases from J; junction bases left unmatched: 3. Per germline, CDR1 DFQATT and CDR2 SNEGSKA (reference sequence). In DNA form, the CDR3 reads TGCAGTGCTAGGGGACTAGCGGAGAACAATGAGCAGTTCTTC. It codes for CSARGLAENNEQFF.

This clonotype was found many times. The V call is TRBV4-1, the J call TRBJ2-7; no reliable D call. V dropped 3 bases and J dropped 6 bases, with 6 bases sitting between them. This CDR3 has 11 residues. CDR1 is MGHRA and CDR2 is YSYEKL in the germline V gene. The CDR3 sequence: CASSQSSEQYF. In nucleotides, the CDR3 is TGCGCCAGCAGCCAGTCAAGCGAGCAGTACTTC.